The T cell receptor beta chain described here comes from a study of cytomegalovirus exposure and HLA in healthy donors (dated by TCRdb to the late 2010s). For the wider study: According to a later analysis, the approximately 130 validation repertoires were produced on the same platform as the 666 repertoires of the first cohort. The study aimed to test whether cataloging public T cell receptors could reveal signatures of past pathogen exposure. In addition to the first cohort of approximately 650 subjects, a separate validation cohort of 130 or so different subjects was used. High-throughput TCR immunosequencing, statistical association of individual TCRs with disease status, and machine learning were combined to predict cytomegalovirus infection status. The research as a whole found: In the study, roughly 160 TCR beta chains were listed as associated with cytomegalovirus. While some public TCRs were present in many individuals, most TCR sequences turned up only very rarely across donors. Cytomegalovirus status was reported to be diagnosed by the classifier with high specificity and sensitivity in both the original and validation cohorts. A later analysis lacked HLA typing for the validation cohort, so it scored co-occurrence in that cohort across all 120 or so repertoires. Of the cluster scores, roughly 95% were above 0 in a later analysis, which found that TCRs clustered in the first cohort also tended to co-occur in the approximately 120 validation repertoires. The authors suggested that the approach could potentially be extended to other disease states and immunological phenotypes. In vitro tests confirmed that three of the cytomegalovirus-associated TCR beta chains recognize cytomegalovirus antigens.

Turning to this clone: Its antigen specificity is not known. Qualities for individual bases were not recorded, and no much larger clone is one base off.

Donors formed part of the validation cohort, which comprised fewer than 150 subjects and was distinct from the first cohort of under 800 subjects. Receptor libraries were prepared by the immunoSEQ multiplex PCR assay. In the authors' own workflow: To diagnose cytomegalovirus status from the catalog of TCR beta chain sequences, a statistical classification framework was built. The source is immuneACCESS, and TCRdb retained only in-frame sequences with V and J called. Part of the clones is not carried over; for the studies checked, unresolved V genes explain less than half of this, and the remainder is unexplained. For V, J and clone size, that table is used; D and trimming come from the DNA. This sample holds about 120,000 clones; 88% were observed only once. Just under 6.5% of the sample belongs to the ten largest clones. The germline V gene sets CDR1 to SGHVS and CDR2 to FQNEAQ. The CDR3, cysteine through phenylalanine, is 15 amino acids long. Only the CDR3 portion is preserved as DNA: 45 bases, with reading frame beginning at the first base. V is pruned by 5 bases and J by 5 bases, leaving 4 bases of the junction without a gene match.

Sequenced material: PBMCs. The TCR originated in a woman between 18 and 29 years old in good health and CMV-seropositive. The V and J segments used are TRBV7-8 and TRBJ2-4, and 12 junction bases match TRBD2. In nucleotide form, the sequence is TGTGCCAGCAGCCCAGGACTAGCGGGGCAAAACATTCAGTACTTC. The translation is CASSPGLAGQNIQYF.